Each of the 26 T cell receptor beta chains below was sequenced from the same sample in a study of blood T cells in healthy people across ages. PCR was performed a second time for about 6 to 12 cycles using a sample-barcoded 5' primer and a J-beta primer mix. TCRdb reprocessed the 5' RACE reads via MiXCR and lists one record per CDR3 protein. Of hundreds of thousands of distinct CDR3 sequences listed, 60% to 80% are singletons. The sample was blood. The receptors derive from a man aged 25 to 40 in good health.

The chain carries TRBV12-3 or TRBV12-4 and TRBJ1-2; D not certain. V shed 3 bases and J shed 8 bases, with 13 bases lying between them. There are 13 residues in the CDR3. CDR3 in DNA: TGTGCCAGCAGTTTTACACCTACTAGCGGCTACACCTTC. This translates into CASSFTPTSGYTF.

With respect to this clonotype: Germline and junction disagree at one end, which may indicate a read error. The V call is TRBV5-1, the J call TRBJ2-1; TRBD2 might be the D (5 bases). The CDR3 is 13 amino acids. Germline assignment: CDR1 SGHRS and CDR2 YFSETQ. This chain's CDR3 is CASSVGEYKEQFF. CDR3 bases: TGCGCCAGCAGTGTCGGGGAGTACAAGGAGCAGTTCTTC.

This chain joins TRBV7-2 and TRBJ1-4; 7 bases line up with TRBD1. Germline loops: CDR1 SGHTA, CDR2 FQGNSA. The CDR3 covers 15 residues. Trimming at V came to 5 bases and at J to 5 bases, leaving 8 bases not matched to a gene. In nucleotides, the CDR3 is TGTGCCAGCAGCCCTCGGGACAGCTTAAATGAAAAACTGTTTTTT. This translates into CASSPRDSLNEKLFF.

This sequence joins TRBV9 and TRBJ2-1; 7 positions match TRBD2. The CDR3 consists of 17 residues. Per germline, CDR1 SGDLS and CDR2 YYNGEE. J was trimmed by 8 bases and V by 4 bases; bases with no gene match: 18. The CDR3 here is CASSPGGGTRSLDEQFF. The DNA of the CDR3 is TGTGCCAGCAGCCCGGGGGGAGGGACGAGGTCGTTGGATGAGCAGTTCTTC.

The chain has TRBV4-2 and TRBJ1-6; tentatively, D is TRBD1 (6 bases). There are 15 residues in the CDR3. CDR1 and CDR2 (germline): LGHNA, YNFKEQ. Between the trimmed V and J ends, which lost 4 bases and 10 bases, there was a span of 17 bases. The CDR3 loop is CASSLSGAGDSPLHF. The CDR3, as DNA: TGTGCCAGCAGCCTCTCCGGGGCAGGGGACTCACCCCTCCACTTT.

The rearrangement uses TRBV7-2 and TRBJ2-7, with a weak D call TRBD2 (6 bases). Germline V gives CDR1 SGHTA, CDR2 FQGNSA. Trimming pared 1 base from V and 0 bases from J, leaving 13 bases between. The CDR3 is made up of 16 amino acids. CDR3 protein: CASSLVGGGLSYEQYF. The CDR3 nucleotides read TGTGCCAGCAGCTTAGTAGGAGGAGGGCTCTCCTACGAGCAGTACTTC.

This chain connects TRBV6-2 or TRBV6-3 to TRBJ1-1; no firm D call. CDR1 and CDR2 (germline): MNHEY, SVGEGT. Trimming removed 5 bases at V and 1 base at J, with 23 bases between. The CDR3 spans 18 residues. The CDR3 bases are TGTGCCAGCAGTAAACTCCTAAGTTATGTAACAGCGAACACTGAAGCTTTCTTT. It specifies CASSKLLSYVTANTEAFF.

CDR3 in amino acids: CASSQEHGRTSFYEQYF. CDR3 DNA sequence: TGCGCCAGCAGCCAAGAACATGGTCGGACCAGCTTCTACGAGCAGTACTTC. This chain uses TRBV4-3 with TRBJ2-7; D uncertain. The CDR3 is 17 amino acids. Trimming took off 0 bases at V and 3 bases at J, with 18 bases between the two ends. Per the germline V gene, CDR1 is LGHNA and CDR2 is YSLEER.

The chain recombines TRBV12-3 or TRBV12-4 with TRBJ2-1, with D possibly being TRBD2 (5 bases). Between the trimmed V and J ends, which lost 6 bases and 8 bases, there was a span of 11 bases. The CDR3 runs to 12 residues. DNA of the CDR3: TGTGCCAGCAGATTGCTAGCAGATGAGCAGTTCTTC. It codes for CASRLLADEQFF.

This chain joins TRBV29-1 and TRBJ2-7; 8 bases map to TRBD2. Germline CDR1 is SQVTM and CDR2 is ANQGSEA. Trimming cost V 6 bases and J 4 bases; bases outside gene matches: 11. The CDR3 runs 14 residues. The CDR3 coding sequence is TGCAGCGTCGACACCGGGGGGGCCAGATACGAGCAGTACTTC. It encodes CSVDTGGARYEQYF.

The chain employs TRBV6-6 and TRBJ2-7; 11 bases map to TRBD1. The CDR3 consists of 14 residues. Trimming removed 5 bases from V and 4 bases from J; junction bases left unmatched: 4. CDR1 is MNHNY, CDR2 SVGAGI, per germline (reference sequence). The CDR3 here is CASSVDRGLYEQYF. The CDR3 coding sequence is TGTGCCAGCAGTGTGGACAGGGGGCTGTACGAGCAGTACTTC.

The V gene is TRBV29-1, the J gene TRBJ2-6; possibly TRBD1 for D (6 bases). CDR3 length: 15 amino acids. CDR1 and CDR2 (germline): SQVTM, ANQGSEA. V was cut by 6 bases and J by 0 bases, with 12 bases left in between. The CDR3 loop is CSVGAGVSGANVLTF. Written as DNA, the CDR3 is TGCAGCGTCGGGGCAGGGGTCTCTGGGGCCAACGTCCTGACTTTC.

This clonotype was observed a handful of times. This sequence joins TRBV15 and TRBJ2-4; TRBD2 aligns across 9 bases. J lost 8 bases, V lost 5 bases, and 4 bases had no gene match. The germline V gene encodes CDR1 LNHNV and CDR2 YYDKDF (reference sequence). The CDR3 has 13 amino acids. CDR3 amino acids: CATSAGGWYIQYF. The DNA for the CDR3 is TGTGCCACCAGCGCGGGAGGGTGGTACATTCAGTACTTC.

The J gene is TRBJ2-1, the V gene TRBV14; 10 bases map to TRBD2. CDR1 and CDR2 (germline): SGHDN, FVKESK. The length of the CDR3 is 13 residues. After removal of 1 base from V and 9 bases from J, the junction contained 0 bases not matched to a gene. CDR3 amino acids: CASSQASGGEQFF. In DNA, the CDR3 is TGTGCCAGCAGCCAAGCTAGCGGGGGTGAGCAGTTCTTC.

The V gene is TRBV24-1, the J gene TRBJ2-5; 7 nucleotides line up with TRBD2. The CDR3 is made up of 16 amino acids. The germline CDR1 and CDR2 sequences are KGHDR and SFDVKD. After removal of 1 base from V and 2 bases from J, the junction contained 6 bases not matched to a gene. Here the CDR3 DNA reads TGTGCCACCAGTGATTTATTCCAGGGAGGGCAAGAGACCCAGTACTTC. Translated: CATSDLFQGGQETQYF.

The gene calls are TRBV4-3 and TRBJ2-1; 7 nucleotides align to TRBD2. The CDR3 consists of 15 residues. Germline CDR1 reads LGHNA; CDR2 reads YSLEER. V was pared by 1 base and J by 10 bases, with 10 bases of the junction left unmatched. The CDR3 region has the DNA TGCGCCAGCAGCCAAGTCTTGCGGGGGATAAAGGAGCAGTTCTTC. This encodes CASSQVLRGIKEQFF.

The genes are TRBV3-1 and TRBJ2-7; D uncertain. The CDR3 loop spans 14 amino acids. With 0 bases removed from V and 5 bases from J, the gap between germline ends came to 11 bases. CDR1 is LGHDT, CDR2 YNNKEL, per germline (reference sequence). In DNA form, the CDR3 reads TGTGCCAGCAGCCAAGAGGTGGTTTCGGACGAGCAGTACTTC. Amino acid sequence: CASSQEVVSDEQYF.

This sequence joins TRBV20-1 and TRBJ1-2, with D hard to call. Trimming took off 3 bases at V and 4 bases at J, with 12 bases between the two ends. Germline CDR1 is DFQATT and CDR2 is SNEGSKA (reference sequence). The CDR3 spans 13 residues. This CDR3 reads CSASRVVSYGYTF. The CDR3, as DNA: TGCAGTGCTAGCCGCGTCGTCTCCTATGGCTACACCTTC.

The V and J genes are TRBV12-3 or TRBV12-4 and TRBJ2-7; D ambiguous. CDR3 length equals 16 residues. V lost 3 bases and J 3 bases, leaving 18 bases between the germline ends. The CDR3, as DNA: TGTGCCAGCAGTTTGTTCGGGTTCGGACGGAACTACGAGCAGTACTTC. Its translation: CASSLFGFGRNYEQYF.

The V call is TRBV28, the J call TRBJ2-7; the match to TRBD1 covers 9 bases. This CDR3 has 15 amino acids. The trim removed 3 bases at V and 3 bases at J, leaving 6 bases unmatched. The germline V gene encodes CDR1 MDHEN and CDR2 SYDVKM. The CDR3 region is CASSFIGTGRYEQYF. The CDR3 region has the DNA TGTGCCAGCAGTTTTATCGGGACAGGGCGCTACGAGCAGTACTTC.

This clonotype was counted once. The rearrangement uses TRBV5-1 and TRBJ2-1; the D gene is possibly TRBD2 (5 bases). Germline-derived CDR1 and CDR2 are SGHRS and YFSETQ. Trimming took off 2 bases at V and 5 bases at J, with 11 bases between the two ends. The CDR3 has 14 residues. The CDR3 region has the DNA TGCGCCAGCAGCTTAGGGAGTGGCCACAATGAGCAGTTCTTC. Protein sequence: CASSLGSGHNEQFF.

This chain joins TRBV9 and TRBJ2-4, with TRBD2 matching 9 bases. The V segment lost 4 bases and the J segment 6 bases; nucleotides outside the gene matches: 17. Per germline, CDR1 SGDLS and CDR2 YYNGEE. The CDR3 has 18 amino acids. The CDR3 here is CASSPASFGGGGRNIQYF. CDR3 nucleotides: TGTGCCAGCAGCCCAGCATCCTTTGGCGGGGGGGGCCGAAACATTCAGTACTTC.

The chain combines TRBV27 with TRBJ1-1, with D possibly being TRBD1 (6 bases). This CDR3 is 13 amino acids long. Germline CDR1 MNHEY, CDR2 SMNVEV (reference sequence). With 9 bases removed from V and 7 bases from J, the gap between germline ends came to 18 bases. In DNA, the CDR3 is TGTGCCAGGGGCCCGACAGGATTTAATGAAGCTTTCTTT. This encodes CARGPTGFNEAFF.

This chain uses TRBV20-1 with TRBJ2-1, with D possibly TRBD2 on 5 matching bases. V lost 3 bases and J 8 bases, leaving 29 bases between the germline ends. Per germline, CDR1 DFQATT and CDR2 SNEGSKA (reference sequence). The CDR3 extends over 18 amino acids. The CDR3 bases are TGCAGTGCTAGGGGTAGCCTCCCGAGCGGAGCTTATCGTGATGAGCAGTTCTTC. It encodes CSARGSLPSGAYRDEQFF.

The chain couples TRBV2 to TRBJ1-2, with D possibly being TRBD1 (5 bases). The germline CDR1 and CDR2 sequences are SNHLY and FYNNEI. The CDR3 loop spans 12 amino acids. V shed 6 bases and J shed 8 bases, with 13 bases lying between them. The CDR3 region has the DNA TGTGCCAGCAGCAGGGAAGAGGGCGGCTACACCTTC. It yields the protein CASSREEGGYTF.

The V call is TRBV7-3, the J call TRBJ2-7, with a possible D match to TRBD1 (5 bases). Germline loops: CDR1 SGHTA, CDR2 FQGTGA. The V and J ends lost 0 bases and 0 bases respectively, with 15 bases between them. The CDR3 is 17 amino acids. Written as DNA, the CDR3 is TGTGCCAGCAGCTTAACGCCTCTGGCAGGGATCTCCTACGAGCAGTACTTC. Protein sequence: CASSLTPLAGISYEQYF. The whole variable domain, remainder taken from reference TRBV7-3 and TRBJ2-7, is GAGVSQTPSNKVTEKGKYVELRCDPISGHTALYWYRQSLGQGPEFLIYFQGTGAADDSGLPNDRFFAVRPEGSVSTLKIQRTERGDSAVYLCASSLTPLAGISYEQYFGPGTRLTVT.